This T cell receptor beta chain was observed in a study of cytomegalovirus exposure and HLA in healthy donors. Points from the study as a whole: Most likely, a cluster of highly shared sequence variants arose as a sequencing artifact. TRBV6-2, TRBV6-3 and some other V segments were unresolvable in 87-base-pair reads.

The ends lost 3 bases at V and 2 bases at J; junction bases unmatched: 3. The germline CDR1 and CDR2 sequences are SGHRS and YFSETQ. The CDR3 loop spans 16 amino acids. 13 Jbeta primers and 60 Vbeta primers were used for the PCR. Sequenced by immunoSEQ multiplex PCR; TCRdb stores in-frame clones only, minus some. This sample carries around 130,000 clones, around three quarters of them seen once, and the ten largest clones take less than 6.5%. Notes on this clone: Its antigen is unidentified.

V gene TRBV5-1 combines with J gene TRBJ2-3; 13 nucleotides match TRBD2. Material: PBMCs. This TCR came from a man aged 25-45 years in good health and CMV-seronegative. The CDR3 sequence is CASSSGLAGATDTQYF. The CDR3 DNA is TGCGCCAGCAGCTCCGGACTAGCGGGGGCCACAGATACGCAGTATTTT. Full variable domain (missing parts from reference TRBV5-1 and TRBJ2-3): KAGVTQTPRYLIKTRGQQVTLSCSPISGHRSVSWYQQTPGQGLQFLFEYFSETQRNKGNFPGRFSGRQFSNSRSEMNVSTLELGDSALYLCASSSGLAGATDTQYFGPGTRLTVL.